This is a list of T cell receptor beta chains from one sample in a study of shared clonotypes between healthy human individuals. Produced via immunoSEQ multiplex PCR; TCRdb's table is partial and in-frame only. The repertoire consists of 2 million to 3 million clones, with 93% occurring once and the leading ten covering more than 0.35%. Input material: naive CD4+ T cells from PBMCs. Receptor source: a man between 18 and 29 years old in good health. Some clones in this sample may be carry-over from other donors' samples. The CDR3 runs from the conserved cysteine through the conserved F or W. Fields, in order: D gene, clone size, V gene, J gene, CDR3 protein, CDR3 DNA. The D gene is left open where the match is weak. Rows give clone size only sometimes, using once, few, many, or a class for an expanded clone.

d_call: TRBD2
clone_size: -
v_call: TRBV5-1
j_call: TRBJ2-1
cdr3_aa: CASSLELAGNEQFF
cdr3_nt: TGCGCCAGCAGCTTGGAACTAGCGGGAAATGAGCAGTTCTTC

d_call: TRBD2
clone_size: -
v_call: TRBV11-2
j_call: TRBJ2-2
cdr3_aa: CASSFLLAGGPWELFF
cdr3_nt: TGTGCCAGCAGCTTCCTACTAGCGGGAGGGCCCTGGGAGCTGTTTTTT

d_call: -
clone_size: -
v_call: TRBV5-4
j_call: TRBJ2-2
cdr3_aa: CASSLGSVAKNTGELFF
cdr3_nt: TGTGCCAGCAGCTTGGGTTCAGTAGCCAAGAACACCGGGGAGCTGTTTTTT

d_call: -
clone_size: few
v_call: TRBV9
j_call: TRBJ1-1
cdr3_aa: CASSPPGTEAFF
cdr3_nt: TGTGCCAGCAGCCCGCCCGGCACTGAAGCTTTCTTT

d_call: -
clone_size: -
v_call: TRBV10-3
j_call: TRBJ1-2
cdr3_aa: CAISESGGPYGYTF
cdr3_nt: TGTGCCATCAGTGAGTCTGGTGGTCCCTATGGCTACACCTTC

d_call: -
clone_size: -
v_call: TRBV30
j_call: TRBJ2-7
cdr3_aa: CAWSVPSAWAYEQYF
cdr3_nt: TGTGCCTGGAGTGTCCCCTCGGCCTGGGCCTACGAGCAGTACTTC

d_call: -
clone_size: -
v_call: TRBV4-2
j_call: TRBJ2-2
cdr3_aa: CASSQDGGRGGTGELFF
cdr3_nt: TGTGCCAGCAGCCAAGATGGTGGCAGGGGGGGCACCGGGGAGCTGTTTTTT

d_call: -
clone_size: -
v_call: TRBV6-5
j_call: TRBJ2-7
cdr3_aa: CASRFDRDLYEQYF
cdr3_nt: TGTGCCAGCAGATTTGACCGGGACCTCTACGAGCAGTACTTC

d_call: TRBD1
clone_size: -
v_call: TRBV7-9
j_call: TRBJ2-2
cdr3_aa: CASSSPGTGGASPGELFF
cdr3_nt: TGTGCCAGCAGCTCTCCCGGGACAGGGGGCGCATCCCCCGGGGAGCTGTTTTTT

d_call: -
clone_size: -
v_call: TRBV28
j_call: TRBJ2-7
cdr3_aa: CASSFRTGYEQYF
cdr3_nt: TGTGCCAGCAGTTTCAGGACGGGCTACGAGCAGTACTTC

d_call: TRBD2
clone_size: -
v_call: TRBV5-4
j_call: TRBJ2-7
cdr3_aa: CASSPGTNTNYEQYF
cdr3_nt: TGTGCCAGCAGCCCCGGGACTAATACGAACTACGAGCAGTACTTC

d_call: -
clone_size: -
v_call: TRBV11-3
j_call: TRBJ1-5
cdr3_aa: CASSRDQYSNQPQHF
cdr3_nt: TGTGCCAGCAGCAGGGACCAATATAGCAATCAGCCCCAGCATTTT

d_call: -
clone_size: -
v_call: TRBV10-3
j_call: TRBJ2-1
cdr3_aa: CAISEGQLFPYNEQFF
cdr3_nt: TGTGCCATCAGTGAGGGGCAGCTGTTCCCCTACAATGAGCAGTTCTTC

d_call: -
clone_size: -
v_call: TRBV4-1
j_call: TRBJ2-2
cdr3_aa: CASSQAPRELFF
cdr3_nt: TGCGCCAGCAGCCAAGCTCCCCGGGAGCTGTTTTTT

d_call: TRBD1
clone_size: -
v_call: TRBV5-1
j_call: TRBJ2-2
cdr3_aa: CASSLMDRGRGGELFF
cdr3_nt: TGCGCCAGCAGCCTGATGGACAGGGGGCGCGGCGGGGAGCTGTTTTTT

d_call: -
clone_size: -
v_call: TRBV19
j_call: TRBJ2-7
cdr3_aa: CASSGRSYEQYF
cdr3_nt: TGTGCCAGTAGCGGGCGCTCCTACGAGCAGTACTTC

d_call: TRBD1
clone_size: -
v_call: TRBV19
j_call: TRBJ2-3
cdr3_aa: CASSIGGQFGSTQYF
cdr3_nt: TGTGCCAGTAGTATTGGGGGACAGTTCGGATCTACGCAGTATTTT

d_call: -
clone_size: -
v_call: TRBV7-2
j_call: TRBJ1-5
cdr3_aa: CASSLSARNQPQHF
cdr3_nt: TGTGCCAGCAGCTTATCGGCCCGCAATCAGCCCCAGCATTTT

d_call: TRBD1
clone_size: -
v_call: TRBV28
j_call: TRBJ2-5
cdr3_aa: CASSLGGQGWTQYF
cdr3_nt: TGTGCCAGCAGTTTGGGCGGACAGGGATGGACCCAGTACTTC

d_call: TRBD1
clone_size: few
v_call: TRBV18
j_call: TRBJ2-7
cdr3_aa: CASSRQGAYEQYF
cdr3_nt: TGTGCCAGCTCACGGCAGGGGGCCTACGAGCAGTACTTC

d_call: -
clone_size: -
v_call: TRBV10-3
j_call: TRBJ1-3
cdr3_aa: CAISDGGGQSGNTIYF
cdr3_nt: TGTGCCATCAGCGACGGGGGCGGACAATCTGGAAACACCATATATTTT

d_call: TRBD2
clone_size: once
v_call: TRBV5-1
j_call: TRBJ2-3
cdr3_aa: CASSLAGTSGGIDTQYF
cdr3_nt: TGCGCCAGCAGCTTGGCCGGGACTAGCGGGGGAATTGATACGCAGTATTTT

d_call: -
clone_size: few
v_call: TRBV28
j_call: TRBJ1-4
cdr3_aa: CASKAEKLFF
cdr3_nt: TGTGCCTCCAAAGCGGAAAAACTGTTTTTT

d_call: -
clone_size: -
v_call: TRBV6-5
j_call: TRBJ1-5
cdr3_aa: CASSYRGVGQPQHF
cdr3_nt: TGTGCCAGCAGTTACCGGGGAGTGGGGCAGCCCCAGCATTTT

d_call: -
clone_size: -
v_call: TRBV9
j_call: TRBJ2-1
cdr3_aa: CASSVATAAYNEQFF
cdr3_nt: TGTGCCAGCAGCGTAGCCACGGCCGCCTACAATGAGCAGTTCTTC

d_call: TRBD2
clone_size: -
v_call: TRBV15
j_call: TRBJ2-1
cdr3_aa: CATSRGLAGVRRNEQFF
cdr3_nt: TGTGCCACCAGCAGGGGACTAGCGGGAGTTCGGAGGAATGAGCAGTTCTTC

d_call: -
clone_size: -
v_call: TRBV6-6
j_call: TRBJ2-1
cdr3_aa: CASSSVGPPSPTGRFF
cdr3_nt: TGTGCCAGCAGTTCCGTAGGACCTCCGAGCCCAACGGGGCGGTTCTTC

d_call: -
clone_size: -
v_call: TRBV27
j_call: TRBJ2-7
cdr3_aa: CASSSPLTDSSYEQYF
cdr3_nt: TGTGCCAGCAGTTCCCCCCTCACGGACAGCTCCTACGAGCAGTACTTC

d_call: -
clone_size: -
v_call: TRBV19
j_call: TRBJ2-1
cdr3_aa: CASSIRYNEQFF
cdr3_nt: TGTGCCAGTAGTATCAGGTACAATGAGCAGTTCTTC

d_call: TRBD2
clone_size: -
v_call: TRBV7-6
j_call: TRBJ2-5
cdr3_aa: CASSSGGGTELETQYF
cdr3_nt: TGTGCCAGCAGCTCCGGCGGGGGGACTGAGTTGGAGACCCAGTACTTC

d_call: TRBD2
clone_size: -
v_call: TRBV4-3
j_call: TRBJ2-7
cdr3_aa: CASSQVAGSPYEQYF
cdr3_nt: TGCGCCAGCAGCCAAGTAGCGGGATCGCCTTACGAGCAGTACTTC

d_call: -
clone_size: -
v_call: TRBV7-7
j_call: TRBJ2-1
cdr3_aa: CASSFGFSSYNEQFF
cdr3_nt: TGTGCCAGCAGCTTTGGCTTCAGCTCCTACAATGAGCAGTTCTTC

d_call: TRBD2
clone_size: -
v_call: TRBV5-4
j_call: TRBJ2-1
cdr3_aa: CASSLEASGDEQFF
cdr3_nt: TGTGCCAGCAGCTTGGAGGCTAGCGGGGATGAGCAGTTCTTC

d_call: -
clone_size: -
v_call: TRBV2
j_call: TRBJ2-1
cdr3_aa: CASSDRTSYNEQFF
cdr3_nt: TGTGCCAGCAGTGATCGGACCTCATACAATGAGCAGTTCTTC

d_call: -
clone_size: -
v_call: TRBV6-5
j_call: TRBJ2-7
cdr3_aa: CASSYRAAYSSYEQYF
cdr3_nt: TGTGCCAGCAGTTATCGGGCGGCTTACTCCTCCTACGAGCAGTACTTC

d_call: TRBD1
clone_size: -
v_call: TRBV28
j_call: TRBJ1-2
cdr3_aa: CASSPGQGTGGYTF
cdr3_nt: TGTGCCAGCAGCCCTGGACAGGGGACCGGCGGCTACACCTTC

d_call: -
clone_size: -
v_call: TRBV4-1
j_call: TRBJ2-5
cdr3_aa: CASSQSGYVDQETQYF
cdr3_nt: TGCGCCAGCAGCCAGTCAGGGTATGTCGACCAAGAGACCCAGTACTTC

d_call: TRBD2
clone_size: -
v_call: TRBV29-1
j_call: TRBJ2-7
cdr3_aa: CSAGRREGSEQYF
cdr3_nt: TGCAGCGCTGGCAGGCGGGAGGGCAGTGAGCAGTACTTC

d_call: TRBD2
clone_size: -
v_call: TRBV5-1
j_call: TRBJ2-3
cdr3_aa: CASIFSGASTDTQYF
cdr3_nt: TGCGCCAGCATCTTTAGCGGGGCCAGCACAGATACGCAGTATTTT

d_call: TRBD2
clone_size: -
v_call: TRBV6-1
j_call: TRBJ2-3
cdr3_aa: CASKTSGYTDTQYF
cdr3_nt: TGTGCCAGCAAGACTAGCGGTTACACAGATACGCAGTATTTT

d_call: -
clone_size: -
v_call: TRBV28
j_call: TRBJ1-6
cdr3_aa: CASRDHNSPLHF
cdr3_nt: TGTGCCAGCAGAGACCACAATTCACCCCTCCACTTT

d_call: TRBD2
clone_size: -
v_call: TRBV5-4
j_call: TRBJ2-5
cdr3_aa: CASSAGTSGIQETQYF
cdr3_nt: TGTGCCAGCAGCGCCGGGACTAGCGGCATCCAAGAGACCCAGTACTTC

d_call: TRBD2
clone_size: -
v_call: TRBV2
j_call: TRBJ2-3
cdr3_aa: CASSEGWVAGGRGPDTQYF
cdr3_nt: TGTGCCAGCAGTGAGGGCTGGGTAGCGGGAGGGCGGGGGCCAGATACGCAGTATTTT

d_call: -
clone_size: -
v_call: TRBV27
j_call: TRBJ1-2
cdr3_aa: CASSFTGVYGYTF
cdr3_nt: TGTGCCAGCAGTTTTACGGGCGTCTATGGCTACACCTTC

d_call: -
clone_size: -
v_call: TRBV5-6
j_call: TRBJ2-7
cdr3_aa: CASSLLGTPSYEQYF
cdr3_nt: TGTGCCAGCAGCCTCTTAGGGACACCTAGCTACGAGCAGTACTTC

d_call: -
clone_size: -
v_call: TRBV19
j_call: TRBJ1-2
cdr3_aa: CASSIAGKGYGYTF
cdr3_nt: TGTGCCAGTAGTATAGCCGGAAAAGGGTATGGCTACACCTTC

d_call: TRBD2
clone_size: -
v_call: TRBV5-4
j_call: TRBJ2-5
cdr3_aa: CASSLGLAGGIQETQYF
cdr3_nt: TGTGCCAGCAGCCTCGGACTAGCGGGAGGGATACAAGAGACCCAGTACTTC

d_call: TRBD2
clone_size: once
v_call: TRBV7-2
j_call: TRBJ2-1
cdr3_aa: CASTLAGGRGEQFF
cdr3_nt: TGTGCCAGCACACTAGCGGGAGGTCGAGGTGAGCAGTTCTTC

d_call: -
clone_size: -
v_call: TRBV5-6
j_call: TRBJ2-2
cdr3_aa: CASSFGNTGELFF
cdr3_nt: TGTGCCAGCAGCTTTGGGAACACCGGGGAGCTGTTTTTT

d_call: -
clone_size: -
v_call: TRBV6-5
j_call: TRBJ2-7
cdr3_aa: CASSRKPGVNYEQYF
cdr3_nt: TGTGCCAGCAGCCGTAAACCGGGAGTTAACTACGAGCAGTACTTC

d_call: -
clone_size: -
v_call: TRBV29-1
j_call: TRBJ2-7
cdr3_aa: CSAWGRSQGSSYEQYF
cdr3_nt: TGCAGCGCCTGGGGTCGTTCGCAGGGGTCTTCCTACGAGCAGTACTTC

d_call: -
clone_size: -
v_call: TRBV28
j_call: TRBJ1-5
cdr3_aa: CASSLGGGAQPQHF
cdr3_nt: TGTGCCAGCAGCCTGGGGGGGGGTGCTCAGCCCCAGCATTTT

d_call: -
clone_size: -
v_call: TRBV9
j_call: TRBJ2-5
cdr3_aa: CASSSSAGRQETQYF
cdr3_nt: TGTGCCAGCAGCTCATCGGCAGGGAGACAAGAGACCCAGTACTTC

d_call: -
clone_size: -
v_call: TRBV28
j_call: TRBJ2-7
cdr3_aa: CASSEEGKGTNEQYF
cdr3_nt: TGTGCCAGCAGTGAGGAGGGAAAGGGGACCAACGAGCAGTACTTC

d_call: TRBD1
clone_size: -
v_call: TRBV10-2
j_call: TRBJ1-6
cdr3_aa: CASSSWTGMNSPLHF
cdr3_nt: TGCGCCAGCAGTTCATGGACAGGGATGAATTCACCCCTCCACTTT

d_call: TRBD1
clone_size: -
v_call: TRBV2
j_call: TRBJ1-5
cdr3_aa: CASQPTGESNQPQHF
cdr3_nt: TGTGCCAGCCAGCCGACAGGGGAGAGCAATCAGCCCCAGCATTTT

d_call: -
clone_size: -
v_call: TRBV2
j_call: TRBJ2-5
cdr3_aa: CASSDWRVQETQYF
cdr3_nt: TGTGCCAGCAGTGATTGGAGGGTCCAAGAGACCCAGTACTTC

d_call: -
clone_size: -
v_call: TRBV9
j_call: TRBJ2-5
cdr3_aa: CASSVQGGGLQETQYF
cdr3_nt: TGTGCCAGCAGCGTACAAGGGGGGGGCCTCCAAGAGACCCAGTACTTC

d_call: -
clone_size: -
v_call: TRBV30
j_call: TRBJ2-5
cdr3_aa: CAWQQGHRQTQYF
cdr3_nt: TGTGCCTGGCAGCAGGGCCATCGTCAGACCCAGTACTTC